These 32 T cell receptor beta chains share one sample of origin, sequenced in a study of OX40 agonist ivuxolimab in advanced cancers. The repertoire was sequenced with immunoSEQ multiplex PCR; TCRdb's copy has only in-frame clones and lacks some. Of 130,000 or so clones in the sample, around 93% were seen once. Specimen: CD4+ or CD8+ T cells sorted from blood, collected in a trial of the OX40 agonist ivuxolimab. Source of these receptors: an adult with an advanced solid tumor such as melanoma, head and neck, liver or kidney cancer.

The genes are TRBV6-5 and TRBJ2-7; 7 bases line up with TRBD1. Germline lookup yields CDR1 MNHEY and CDR2 SVGAGI. J was trimmed by 4 bases and V by 4 bases; bases with no gene match: 10. CDR3 size: 15 residues. CDR3 in amino acids: CASSSPGQTIYEQYF. The DNA for the CDR3 is TGTGCCAGCAGTTCCCCGGGACAGACCATTTACGAGCAGTACTTC.

The chain couples TRBV5-1 to TRBJ1-2; D gene uncertain. The V gene lost 6 bases and the J gene lost 8 bases, with 17 bases spanning the gap. Germline assignment: CDR1 SGHRS and CDR2 YFSETQ. CDR3 length equals 13 residues. CDR3 in DNA: TGCGCCAGCAACGCCGGAAGGGAGGAGGGCTACACCTTC. Protein product: CASNAGREEGYTF.

The V gene is TRBV7-6, the J gene TRBJ1-2, with D possibly matching TRBD1 (5 bases). Trimming pared 2 bases from V and 3 bases from J, leaving 19 bases between. This CDR3 spans 17 amino acids. Per germline, CDR1 SGHVS and CDR2 FNYEAQ. The CDR3: CASSLIGEPYLDYGYTF. The CDR3 DNA is TGTGCCAGCAGCTTAATAGGGGAACCCTATCTCGACTATGGCTACACCTTC. Filled out from reference TRBV7-6 and TRBJ1-2, the complete variable domain reads GAGVSQSPRYKVTKRGQDVALRCDPISGHVSLYWYRQALGQGPEFLTYFNYEAQQDKSGLPNDRFSAERPEGSISTLTIQRTEQRDSAMYRCASSLIGEPYLDYGYTFGSGTRLTVV.

The rearrangement joins TRBV7-2 to TRBJ2-5, with 10 bases that match TRBD2. V shed 6 bases, J shed 4 bases, and the junction held 5 bases outside the gene matches. The germline gives CDR1 SGHTA, CDR2 FQGNSA. There are 14 residues in the CDR3. CDR3 amino acids: CASSQSGGAETQYF. CDR3 DNA: TGTGCCAGCAGTCAAAGCGGGGGGGCAGAGACCCAGTACTTC.

The genes are TRBV6-6 and TRBJ1-5, with unresolved D. The germline V gene has CDR1 MNHNY and CDR2 SVGAGI (reference sequence). This CDR3 comprises 14 residues. With 5 bases removed from V and 2 bases from J, the gap between germline ends came to 10 bases. In DNA, the CDR3 is TGTGCCAGCAGTCTCCCGCGAGGCAATCAGCCCCAGCATTTT. Encoded protein: CASSLPRGNQPQHF.

J is TRBJ1-5 and V is TRBV6-1, with D uncertain. Germline V gene sequence: CDR1 MNHNS, CDR2 SASEGT. The CDR3 is 14 amino acids. V lost 5 bases and J 6 bases, leaving 14 bases between the germline ends. The CDR3 reads CASSRLESGQPQHF. The DNA of the CDR3 is TGTGCCAGCAGTAGATTAGAATCCGGTCAGCCCCAGCATTTT.

A remark on this clone: Germline is not matched at one junction end, which may reflect a read error. CDR3 DNA sequence: TGTGCCAGCAGCCTTAATGGGGACCTTTATGATTTT. It yields the protein CASSLNGDLYDF. This chain connects TRBV7-2 to TRBJ2-3; TRBD1 or TRBD2 may be the D gene (5 bases each). Germline values: CDR1 SGHTA, CDR2 FQGNSA. The CDR3 spans 12 residues.

The chain recombines TRBV10-3 with TRBJ1-5, with TRBD1 matching 7 bases. CDR1 is ENHRY and CDR2 is SYGVKD in the germline V gene. The CDR3 sequence is 13 residues long. V shed 9 bases, J shed 5 bases, and the junction held 7 bases outside the gene matches. CDR3 loop: CAICRDSYQPQHF. CDR3 bases: TGTGCCATTTGTCGGGACAGCTATCAGCCCCAGCATTTT.

The genes are TRBV5-1 and TRBJ2-2; D gene unclear. Germline CDR1 SGHRS, CDR2 YFSETQ. V dropped 1 base and J dropped 6 bases, with 4 bases sitting between them. This CDR3 has 12 amino acids. In DNA form, the CDR3 reads TGCGCCAGCAGCTTGCCCGCCGGGGAGCTGTTTTTT. Translated, it gives CASSLPAGELFF.

The chain links TRBV6-4 to TRBJ1-5; D is ambiguous. The CDR3 loop spans 15 amino acids. Trimming pared 2 bases from V and 1 base from J, leaving 9 bases between. Germline CDR1 reads MRHNA; CDR2 reads SNTAGT. The CDR3 sequence: CASSDGDPSNQPQHF. In nucleotides, the CDR3 is TGTGCCAGCAGTGACGGTGACCCGAGCAATCAGCCCCAGCATTTT.

The rearrangement uses TRBV5-1 and TRBJ1-4, with 10 bases that match TRBD1. The CDR3 spans 14 residues. J was trimmed by 5 bases and V by 3 bases; bases with no gene match: 1. Germline CDR1 is SGHRS and CDR2 is YFSETQ. CDR3 nucleotides: TGCGCCAGCAGCTCGGGACAGGGGAATGAAAAACTGTTTTTT. This codes for CASSSGQGNEKLFF.

The genes are TRBV7-9 and TRBJ2-7; a weak D match, TRBD1 (5 bases). The CDR3 is made up of 14 amino acids. Germline-derived CDR1 and CDR2 are SEHNR and FQNEAQ (reference sequence). The ends were cut back, 5 bases at V and 3 bases at J, with 14 bases in the middle. CDR3 sequence reads: CASSPGQSYYEQYF. The CDR3 DNA is TGTGCCAGCAGCCCCGGACAAAGTTACTACGAGCAGTACTTC.

V is TRBV11-3 and J is TRBJ2-7; TRBD2 agrees at 14 bases. Per the germline V gene, CDR1 is SGHNT and CDR2 is YENEEA. V trimming: 5 bases; J trimming: 5 bases; junction bases outside the gene matches: 5. The CDR3 length is 15 residues. CDR3 sequence: CASSPEGLAGDEQYF. The CDR3 DNA reads as TGTGCCAGCAGCCCCGAGGGACTAGCGGGAGACGAGCAGTACTTC.

This chain connects TRBV7-3 to TRBJ2-5, with D perhaps matching TRBD2 (6 bases). V shed 5 bases and J shed 2 bases, with 27 bases lying between them. Germline V gives CDR1 SGHTA, CDR2 FQGTGA. The CDR3 consists of 19 residues. CDR3 sequence: CASSARPPAGRVVQETQYF. CDR3 in DNA: TGTGCCAGCAGCGCGAGACCCCCGGCGGGGAGAGTAGTTCAAGAGACCCAGTACTTC.

The rearrangement uses TRBV4-3 and TRBJ1-2, with D uncertain. The V and J ends lost 0 bases and 7 bases respectively, with 15 bases between them. Looked up from germline, CDR1 is LGHNA and CDR2 is YSLEER. The CDR3 covers 15 residues. Here the CDR3 reads CASSQDWRSQSGYTF. Written as DNA, the CDR3 is TGCGCCAGCAGCCAAGATTGGCGATCTCAGAGTGGCTACACCTTC.

The chain employs TRBV9 and TRBJ2-3; 12 nucleotides align to TRBD2. The CDR3 has 19 residues. Germline V gene lookup returns CDR1 SGDLS and CDR2 YYNGEE. The V segment lost 4 bases and the J segment 3 bases; nucleotides outside the gene matches: 15. CDR3 loop: CASSPLGLAGGPSTDTQYF. The CDR3 DNA reads as TGTGCCAGCAGCCCTCTCGGGCTAGCGGGGGGGCCATCAACAGATACGCAGTATTTT.

Regarding this clone: The sample has other DNA sequences that encode this CDR3 too. The chain carries TRBV28 and TRBJ1-4; D may be TRBD1 (5 bases). The CDR3 sequence is 15 residues long. V was cut by 1 base and J by 2 bases, with 8 bases left in between. CDR1 MDHEN and CDR2 SYDVKM come from the germline V gene. The CDR3 nucleotides are TGTGCCAGCAGTTTATCGGGGGGTACTAATGAAAAACTGTTTTTT. The encoded protein is CASSLSGGTNEKLFF.

The J gene is TRBJ2-3, the V gene TRBV28; D perhaps matches TRBD1 (5 bases). This CDR3 has 18 residues. V dropped 2 bases and J dropped 3 bases, with 21 bases sitting between them. Germline loops: CDR1 MDHEN, CDR2 SYDVKM. Here the CDR3 reads CASSLALPDTDETDTQYF. The CDR3 DNA reads TGTGCCAGCAGTTTAGCCTTACCGGACACAGACGAAACAGATACGCAGTATTTT.

V gene TRBV6-5 combines with J gene TRBJ2-7, with 11 bases aligning to TRBD2. CDR3 length: 14 residues. Germline CDR1 and CDR2: MNHEY and SVGAGI. V shed 4 bases and J 6 bases; nucleotides not matched to a gene: 5. The CDR3 protein is CASSFSGRDTEQYF. CDR3 bases: TGTGCCAGCAGTTTTAGCGGGAGGGACACCGAGCAGTACTTC.

This chain uses TRBV5-4 with TRBJ2-7; the D is unclear. Germline lookup yields CDR1 SGHNT and CDR2 YYREEE (reference sequence). The CDR3 is 13 amino acids. V lost 3 bases to trimming and J lost 0 bases, with 7 bases between them. The CDR3 protein is CASSSPRSYEQYF. In nucleotides, the CDR3 is TGTGCCAGCAGCTCCCCCCGCTCCTACGAGCAGTACTTC. Complete variable domain (other parts from reference TRBV5-4 and TRBJ2-7): ETGVTQSPTHLIKTRGQQVTLRCSSQSGHNTVSWYQQALGQGPQFIFQYYREEENGRGNFPPRFSGLQFPNYSSELNVNALELDDSALYLCASSSPRSYEQYFGPGTRLTVT.

CDR3 amino acids: CASRPRAGSFTEAFF. DNA of the CDR3: TGTGCCAGCAGGCCCCGAGCTGGGTCTTTCACTGAAGCTTTCTTT. The chain is built from TRBV7-9 and TRBJ1-1; no clear D gene. The CDR3 has 15 amino acids. The V end lost 6 bases, the J end lost 4 bases, and 18 bases lay between the germline ends. Germline CDR1 and CDR2: SEHNR and FQNEAQ (reference sequence).

The V gene is TRBV12-5, the J gene TRBJ2-3; TRBD2 might be the D (5 bases). Deletions cut 6 bases from V and 1 base from J, with 11 bases between. The CDR3 covers 14 residues. The germline V gene has CDR1 LGHNT and CDR2 FRNRAP. CDR3 residues: CASGTDSRTDTQYF. As DNA, the CDR3 is TGTGCTAGTGGAACGGACTCACGCACAGATACGCAGTATTTT.

V and J are TRBV5-1 and TRBJ2-1; 9 bases are a match to TRBD1. V lost 4 bases to trimming and J lost 2 bases; unmatched junction nucleotides: 4. The CDR3 totals 15 residues. The germline CDR1 and CDR2 sequences are SGHRS and YFSETQ. This chain's CDR3 is CASSPGQGTYNEQFF. The CDR3 DNA is TGCGCCAGCAGCCCAGGACAGGGGACCTACAATGAGCAGTTCTTC.

This clone has more than one count but fewer than ten. The gene calls are TRBV5-4 and TRBJ1-2; D is undetermined. This CDR3 is built from 11 residues. Germline CDR1 reads SGHNT; CDR2 reads YYREEE (reference sequence). V gave up 3 bases and J gave up 8 bases, with 8 bases separating them. The CDR3 here is CASSWGFGYTF. The CDR3 DNA reads as TGTGCCAGCAGCTGGGGTTTCGGCTACACCTTC.

V and J are TRBV6-5 and TRBJ2-2, with D perhaps matching TRBD1 or TRBD2 (5 bases each). The CDR3 consists of 14 residues. V lost 6 bases and J lost 5, with 13 bases in between. Germline CDR1 reads MNHEY; CDR2 reads SVGAGI. This chain's CDR3 is CASRDRGSTGELFF. In DNA form, the CDR3 reads TGTGCCAGCAGAGACAGAGGGAGTACCGGGGAGCTGTTTTTT.

The V call is TRBV7-9, the J call TRBJ1-1; D possibly corresponds to TRBD1 (5 bases). The CDR3 totals 17 residues. Trimming took 5 bases from V and 1 from J, leaving 20 bases between them. CDR1 is SEHNR and CDR2 is FQNEAQ in the germline V gene (reference sequence). CDR3 residues: CASSHRQIAERNTEAFF. The CDR3 nucleotides read TGTGCCAGCAGCCATCGACAGATAGCAGAGAGGAACACTGAAGCTTTCTTT.

This clone was found a few times. The J gene is TRBJ1-1, the V gene TRBV18; 7 bases are shared with TRBD1. CDR1 and CDR2 (germline): KGHSH, LQKENI. With V trimmed by 3 bases and J by 3 bases, 1 base remained unmatched. The CDR3 is 13 residues long. CDR3 nucleotide sequence: TGTGCCAGCTCACCCGACAGGGACACTGAAGCTTTCTTT. It encodes CASSPDRDTEAFF.

The V gene is TRBV28, the J gene TRBJ2-7, with D tentatively TRBD2 (6 bases). Trimming stripped 3 bases from V and 4 bases from J, with 13 bases between. CDR3 length: 14 amino acids. CDR1 is MDHEN and CDR2 is SYDVKM in the germline V gene. The CDR3 region is CASSFLLASYEQYF. The CDR3 nucleotides are TGTGCCAGCAGTTTCCTCCTAGCGAGTTACGAGCAGTACTTC.

The chain combines TRBV6-1 with TRBJ2-1; TRBD1 agrees at 10 bases. The germline V gene has CDR1 MNHNS and CDR2 SASEGT. The V gene end was trimmed by 8 bases and the J gene end by 6 bases; junction bases not matched to a gene: 4. The CDR3 is 13 residues long. The CDR3 loop reads CASRRDRGNEQFF. The DNA of the CDR3 is TGTGCCAGCCGCCGGGACAGGGGCAATGAGCAGTTCTTC.

This clone was detected a few times. The gene calls are TRBV4-1 and TRBJ1-5, with 7 bases aligning to TRBD1. CDR3 size: 16 residues. V was pared by 1 base and J by 5 bases, with 8 bases of the junction left unmatched. The germline CDR1 and CDR2 sequences are MGHRA and YSYEKL. CDR3 in amino acids: CASSQGRSRGHQPQHF. The CDR3 coding sequence is TGCGCCAGCAGCCAAGGGAGGTCGAGGGGGCATCAGCCCCAGCATTTT.

The V call is TRBV2, the J call TRBJ2-3; D gene uncertain. V was cut by 7 bases and J by 4 bases, with 9 bases left in between. This CDR3 is built from 12 residues. Per germline, CDR1 SNHLY and CDR2 FYNNEI. In DNA form, the CDR3 reads TGTGCCAGCACCAGCGACGCAGATACGCAGTATTTT. It codes for CASTSDADTQYF.

The rearrangement uses TRBV19 and TRBJ1-1; D gene ambiguous. Germline-derived CDR1 and CDR2 are LNHDA and SQIVND (reference sequence). The V gene lost 2 bases and the J gene lost 4 bases, with 11 bases spanning the gap. The length of the CDR3 is 14 residues. The CDR3 protein is CASSIPDGSTEAFF. DNA for the CDR3: TGTGCCAGTAGTATACCGGACGGCAGCACTGAAGCTTTCTTT.